Below, 12 T cell receptor beta chains from the same sample are listed, as sequenced in a study of response to subunit inactivated influenza vaccine. MiXCR, run by TCRdb on the RT-PCR reads, gives a single entry per CDR3 protein. The table records about 520,000 distinct CDR3 sequences, less than 7.5% of them present only once. Material: PBMCs from blood, obtained roughly 24 months after vaccination. These receptors were obtained from a man between 50 and 69 years old who received an inactivated influenza vaccine.

This clonotype was detected ten times or more. This chain joins TRBV12-3 or TRBV12-4 and TRBJ2-4; a possible D gene is TRBD1 (6 bases). V lost 5 bases to trimming and J lost 0 bases, with 14 bases between them. The CDR3 contains 16 residues. The CDR3 DNA reads TGTGCCAGCAGTCCCGGGGACATCATAGCCAAAAACATTCAGTACTTC. This translates into CASSPGDIIAKNIQYF.

The CDR3 DNA is TGTGCCAGCAGCTTGGTTCACGGTCCCACAGATACGCAGTATTTT. Translation gives CASSLVHGPTDTQYF. The chain employs TRBV5-5 and TRBJ2-3; the D is unclear. Germline assignment: CDR1 SGHKS and CDR2 YYEKEE (reference sequence). The CDR3 totals 15 residues. Trimming stripped 0 bases from V and 2 bases from J, with 10 bases between. Together with reference TRBV5-5 and TRBJ2-3, the CDR3 gives the full variable domain: DAGVTQSPTHLIKTRGQQVTLRCSPISGHKSVSWYQQVLGQGPQFIFQYYEKEERGRGNFPDRFSARQFPNYSSELNVNALLLGDSALYLCASSLVHGPTDTQYFGPGTRLTVL.

V is TRBV5-6 and J is TRBJ2-3; 7 bases are a match to TRBD2. The CDR3 has 15 residues. The trim removed 0 bases at V and 9 bases at J, leaving 10 bases unmatched. Germline lookup yields CDR1 SGHDT and CDR2 YYEEEE. This CDR3 reads CASSLEPGTTSTQYF. CDR3 in DNA: TGTGCCAGCAGCTTGGAGCCAGGGACTACGAGCACGCAGTATTTT.

This clonotype was found many times. The chain carries TRBV20-1 and TRBJ2-7, with a possible D match to TRBD2 (6 bases). The germline V gene encodes CDR1 DFQATT and CDR2 SNEGSKA (reference sequence). This CDR3 spans 12 amino acids. V shed 1 base and J shed 2 bases, with 6 bases lying between them. The CDR3 region has the DNA TGCAGTGCTAGAGGGGAGGCCTACGAGCAGTACTTC. Residues: CSARGEAYEQYF.

V is TRBV19 and J is TRBJ1-2; TRBD1 matches at 10 bases. CDR1 LNHDA and CDR2 SQIVND come from the germline V gene (reference sequence). V trimming: 2 bases; J trimming: 5 bases; junction bases outside the gene matches: 2. The CDR3 totals 14 residues. CDR3 sequence (DNA): TGTGCCAGTAGTATACCGGGACAGGGGTATGGCTACACCTTC. Its protein is CASSIPGQGYGYTF.

This clonotype showed up many times. The chain has TRBV20-1 and TRBJ2-1, with 9 bases identical to TRBD2. Germline V CDR1 and CDR2: DFQATT, SNEGSKA (reference sequence). The CDR3 has 15 residues. V dropped 2 bases and J dropped 7; count of bases not matched to a gene: 9. The DNA of the CDR3 is TGCAGTGCTAGAAGGGCGGGAGGGCGGTCGAATGAGCAGTTCTTC. Protein product: CSARRAGGRSNEQFF.

This clonotype turned up a few times. V gene TRBV12-3 or TRBV12-4 combines with J gene TRBJ1-2; TRBD1 is a possible D gene (5 bases). Trimming took off 3 bases at V and 0 bases at J, with 8 bases between the two ends. This CDR3 region has 14 residues. In DNA, the CDR3 is TGTGCCAGCAGTTTCCAGGGAACTAACTATGGCTACACCTTC. This codes for CASSFQGTNYGYTF.

This clonotype was observed many times. The chain recombines TRBV29-1 with TRBJ1-2; D remains unclear. The CDR3 contains 11 residues. The germline gives CDR1 SQVTM, CDR2 ANQGSEA. Trimming cost V 2 bases and J 6 bases, with 7 bases left between them. DNA for the CDR3: TGCAGCGTTGAATCCAGCCATGGCTACACCTTC. It yields the protein CSVESSHGYTF.

This clonotype has at least ten counts. The V gene is TRBV29-1, the J gene TRBJ1-2; a weak D match, TRBD1 (5 bases). The germline V gene has CDR1 SQVTM and CDR2 ANQGSEA. The CDR3 length is 11 residues. Between the trimmed V and J ends, which lost 8 bases and 6 bases, there was a span of 13 bases. The CDR3 DNA is TGCAGCTCGAGGGACGGCGATGGCTACACCTTC. This gives the protein CSSRDGDGYTF. The full variable domain, completed using reference TRBV29-1 and TRBJ1-2, is SAVISQKPSRDICQRGTSLTIQCQVDSQVTMMFWYRQQPGQSLTLIATANQGSEATYESGFVIDKFPISRPNLTFSTLTVSNMSPEDSSIYLCSSRDGDGYTFGSGTRLTVV.

The rearrangement uses TRBV3-1 and TRBJ2-7, with D unclear. This CDR3 is built from 15 residues. In germline, CDR1 is LGHDT, CDR2 YNNKEL (reference sequence). Trimming took 5 bases from V and 5 from J, leaving 19 bases between them. CDR3 protein: CASSKQAPCTHEQYF. CDR3 bases: TGTGCCAGCAGCAAGCAGGCGCCTTGTACCCACGAGCAGTACTTC.

This clonotype has just a few counts. This chain links TRBV9 with TRBJ2-7; D unclear. The CDR3 runs 14 residues. Germline V lookup: CDR1 SGDLS, CDR2 YYNGEE. Trimming stripped 1 base from V and 2 bases from J, with 10 bases between. CDR3 in DNA: TGTGCCAGCAGCGTATCCGGAACCGCCTACGAGCAGTACTTC. Translation: CASSVSGTAYEQYF.

This clonotype has ten or more counts. This sequence joins TRBV25-1 and TRBJ2-5; 7 bases match TRBD1. The length of the CDR3 is 15 residues. V lost 3 bases, J lost 1 base, and 5 bases stayed unmatched. Germline V lookup: CDR1 MGHDK, CDR2 SYGVNS. The DNA for the CDR3 is TGTGCCAGCAGTGAGGTCACAGGGGCCCAAGAGACCCAGTACTTC. Amino acid sequence: CASSEVTGAQETQYF.